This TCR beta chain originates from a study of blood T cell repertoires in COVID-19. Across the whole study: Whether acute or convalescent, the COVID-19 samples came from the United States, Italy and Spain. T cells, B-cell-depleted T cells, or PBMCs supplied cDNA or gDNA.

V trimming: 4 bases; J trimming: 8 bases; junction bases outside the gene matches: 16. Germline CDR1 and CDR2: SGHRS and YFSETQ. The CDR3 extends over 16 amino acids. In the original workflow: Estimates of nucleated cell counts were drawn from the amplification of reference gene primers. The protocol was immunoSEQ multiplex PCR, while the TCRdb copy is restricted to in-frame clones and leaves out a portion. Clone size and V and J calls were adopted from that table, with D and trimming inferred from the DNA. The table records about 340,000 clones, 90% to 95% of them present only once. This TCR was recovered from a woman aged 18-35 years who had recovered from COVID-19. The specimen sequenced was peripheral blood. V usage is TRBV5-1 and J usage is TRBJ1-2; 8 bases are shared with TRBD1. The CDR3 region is CASSAWDRTPSGGYTF. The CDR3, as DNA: TGCGCCAGCAGCGCCTGGGACAGGACCCCGTCCGGGGGCTACACCTTC.